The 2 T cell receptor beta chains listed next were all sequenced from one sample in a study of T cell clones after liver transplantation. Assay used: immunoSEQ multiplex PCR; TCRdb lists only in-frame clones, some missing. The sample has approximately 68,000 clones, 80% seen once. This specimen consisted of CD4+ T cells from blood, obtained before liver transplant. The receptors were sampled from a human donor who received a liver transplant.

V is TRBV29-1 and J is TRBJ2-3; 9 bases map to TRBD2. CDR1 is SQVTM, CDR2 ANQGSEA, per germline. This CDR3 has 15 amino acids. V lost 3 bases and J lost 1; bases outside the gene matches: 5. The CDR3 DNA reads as TGCAGCGTTGATAGGGCGGGAGGGGGCACAGATACGCAGTATTTT. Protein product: CSVDRAGGGTDTQYF.

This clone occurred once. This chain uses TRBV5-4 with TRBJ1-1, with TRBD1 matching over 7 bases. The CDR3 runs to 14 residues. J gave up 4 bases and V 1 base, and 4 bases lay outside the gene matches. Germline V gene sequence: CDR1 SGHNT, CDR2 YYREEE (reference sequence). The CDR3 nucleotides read TGTGCCAGCAGCTTGTTTTGGGACAGCACTGAAGCTTTCTTT. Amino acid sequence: CASSLFWDSTEAFF.